Ten or more counts support the clone carrying this T cell receptor beta chain. Its antigen is undetermined. The TCR beta CDR3 regions underwent amplification using RNA transcripts as the source. In the first-round RT-PCR of the TCR CDR3, the HTBI primer set was used. TCRdb used MiXCR to reprocess the multiplex PCR reads, holding one entry per CDR3 protein. The table lists fewer than 600,000 distinct CDR3 sequences, around 15% of them singletons. Fresh peripheral blood, 9.5 to 10 ml of it, supplied the PBMCs. Germline V gives CDR1 LGHDT, CDR2 YNNKEL (reference sequence). There are 15 residues in the CDR3. Trimming cost V 1 base and J 10 bases, with 16 bases left between them. The source of the sample is a study of T cells in Graves' hyperthyroidism and ophthalmopathy. Study-level findings and limits: A 13 V-J model separated ophthalmopathy from stable hyperthyroidism. Also found in blood were most expanded thyroid clonotypes above 0.001.

This TCR derives from a woman aged 35 to 49 with Graves' hyperthyroidism. The sample consisted of blood. The chain recombines TRBV3-1 with TRBJ1-4, with a possible D match to TRBD1 (5 bases). The CDR3 bases are TGTGCCAGCAGCCAAGGGTCCGGGACGGGCGGAAAACTGTTTTTT. Translation gives CASSQGSGTGGKLFF.